This section outlines one TCR beta chain sequence together with its context. Its antigen is still unknown. Treatment in this sample: some 20 received Ad26.COV2.S at low or high dose, single or two shots; 5 received placebo; per-sample allocation not given. At day 63 after the first vaccine or placebo injection, samples were drawn. This Boston cohort included adults aged 18-55 years. Ad26.COV2.S expressed prefusion-stabilized spike from the original Wuhan strain. The record originates from a study of Ad26.COV2.S vaccination and SARS-CoV-2 variants. Overall study: Intramuscular Ad26.COV2.S doses were given once or twice, 56 days apart.

V was clipped by 0 bases and J by 4 bases; unmatched bases: 3. The CDR3 loop spans 15 amino acids. Germline assignment: CDR1 LGHNA and CDR2 YNFKEQ. Study-wide points: After vaccination, reports described spike-specific CD8+ and CD4+ T cell responses as showing substantial breadth.

Clones were read by immunoSEQ multiplex PCR, and TCRdb kept only the in-frame ones, dropping some. In the table there are 380,000 or so clones, approximately 86% of which are singletons. The sequencing here drew on peripheral blood, taken in a trial of Ad26.COV2.S vaccine versus placebo. The chain carries TRBV4-2 and TRBJ2-1; 7 bases are a match to TRBD2. The TCR was taken from a person aged 18-65 years who received the Ad26.COV2.S COVID-19 vaccine or a placebo. CDR3 region: CASSQDRTSYNEQFF. The CDR3 DNA is TGTGCCAGCAGCCAAGACAGGACTAGTTACAATGAGCAGTTCTTC.